Below, 32 T cell receptor beta chains from the same sample are listed, as sequenced in a study of blood T cell repertoires in COVID-19. Libraries were prepared by immunoSEQ multiplex PCR; TCRdb keeps only in-frame clonotypes and omits some of them. The sample contains approximately 61,000 clones, around 83% of which appear only once. Sequences were obtained from peripheral blood. The receptors shown here come from a man aged 45 to 65 with COVID-19, enrolled during active disease.

This chain uses TRBV25-1 with TRBJ2-1; TRBD2 aligns across 9 bases. This CDR3 has 14 residues. Germline V gene lookup returns CDR1 MGHDK and CDR2 SYGVNS. With 6 bases clipped from V and 4 bases from J, the junction kept 4 bases outside the gene matches. The CDR3 DNA follows: TGTGCCAGCAGCATTAGCGGGAGATACAATGAGCAGTTCTTC. As protein: CASSISGRYNEQFF.

The CDR3, as DNA: TGTGCCAGCAGACAGGGGAACTATGGCTACACCTTC. This encodes CASRQGNYGYTF. The chain combines TRBV12-3 or TRBV12-4 with TRBJ1-2, with 7 bases aligning to TRBD1. V lost 6 bases, J lost 2 bases, and 0 bases stayed unmatched. There are 12 residues in the CDR3.

This clone was seen a single time. CDR3 residues: CASSVGQGETGANVLTF. The CDR3 DNA reads TGTGCCAGCAGCGTGGGACAAGGAGAAACTGGGGCCAACGTCCTGACTTTC. V gene TRBV9 combines with J gene TRBJ2-6, with a tentative D call TRBD1 (6 bases). This CDR3 is 17 amino acids long. The germline V and J ends were trimmed by 2 bases and 2 bases, with 14 bases remaining between them. Germline CDR1 SGDLS, CDR2 YYNGEE.

The chain is built from TRBV30 and TRBJ1-6; 7 bases line up with TRBD1. The CDR3 contains 14 residues. From germline, CDR1 is GTSNPN and CDR2 SVGIG (reference sequence). V lost 2 bases and J lost 7; bases outside the gene matches: 5. The CDR3 DNA sequence: TGTGCCTGGAGTAACAGGGGCAGGAATTCACCCCTCCACTTT. Encoded protein: CAWSNRGRNSPLHF.

The rearrangement links TRBV7-3 to TRBJ2-1, with TRBD2 identical over 9 bases. The CDR3 contains 15 residues. The germline gives CDR1 SGHTA, CDR2 FQGTGA. V trimming: 5 bases; J trimming: 8 bases; junction bases outside the gene matches: 10. The CDR3 reads CASSPTGTSMDEQFF. CDR3 in DNA: TGTGCCAGCAGCCCCACCGGGACTAGCATGGATGAGCAGTTCTTC.

The sample holds one count of this clone. The rearrangement uses TRBV20-1 and TRBJ2-2; D might be TRBD2 (5 bases). This CDR3 is 11 amino acids long. The germline gives CDR1 DFQATT, CDR2 SNEGSKA (reference sequence). Trimming took off 6 bases at V and 7 bases at J, with 9 bases between the two ends. As DNA, the CDR3 is TGCAGTGCCACGAGGGACGGGGAGCTGTTTTTT. Protein: CSATRDGELFF.

The rearrangement uses TRBV13 and TRBJ2-3; 8 nucleotides agree with TRBD1. Germline V gene lookup returns CDR1 PRHDT and CDR2 FYEKMQ (reference sequence). Trimming at V came to 5 bases and at J to 1 base, leaving 8 bases not matched to a gene. This CDR3 is built from 16 residues. The CDR3 bases are TGTGCCAGCAGCCCGAAGACAGGGGAGGGCACAGATACGCAGTATTTT. This encodes CASSPKTGEGTDTQYF.

This clone was found a few times. This chain links TRBV6-5 with TRBJ2-3, with 12 bases fitting TRBD2. The CDR3 runs 16 residues. The V and J ends lost 2 bases and 3 bases, in that order; junction bases with no gene match: 3. The germline V gene encodes CDR1 MNHEY and CDR2 SVGAGI. CDR3 sequence: CASSYRTSGKTDTQYF. CDR3 DNA: TGTGCCAGCAGTTACCGGACTAGCGGGAAGACAGATACGCAGTATTTT.

This sequence joins TRBV5-4 and TRBJ2-7; no reliable D call. V was shortened by 4 bases and J by 5 bases, with 10 bases between the two germline ends. The CDR3 is made up of 12 amino acids. Germline CDR1 and CDR2: SGHNT and YYREEE (reference sequence). The CDR3 region has the DNA TGTGCCAGCAGCCGTCTCGCGGACGAGCAGTACTTC. It is translated as CASSRLADEQYF. The full variable domain, completed using reference TRBV5-4 and TRBJ2-7, is ETGVTQSPTHLIKTRGQQVTLRCSSQSGHNTVSWYQQALGQGPQFIFQYYREEENGRGNFPPRFSGLQFPNYSSELNVNALELDDSALYLCASSRLADEQYFGPGTRLTVT.

The chain links TRBV19 to TRBJ1-5, with 8 bases identical to TRBD1. The J segment lost 7 bases and the V segment lost 5 bases, leaving 10 bases of the junction unmatched. This CDR3 contains 15 residues. Germline-derived CDR1 and CDR2 are LNHDA and SQIVND (reference sequence). CDR3 nucleotide sequence: TGTGCCAGTAGTCCTAATTACGACAGGGGCCAGCCCCAGCATTTT. Translated: CASSPNYDRGQPQHF.

CDR3 in DNA: TGTGCCAGTAGTATAAGCGCGGAGAGCTCCTACGAGCAGTACTTC. Translation: CASSISAESSYEQYF. V is TRBV19 and J is TRBJ2-7; no clear D. The CDR3 is 15 amino acids. Germline-derived CDR1 and CDR2 are LNHDA and SQIVND (reference sequence). V shed 2 bases and J shed 0 bases, with 11 bases lying between them.

This clone was observed a handful of times. The gene calls are TRBV6-1 and TRBJ2-7, with 9 bases that match TRBD1. The CDR3 length is 16 residues. Trimming at V came to 4 bases and at J to 1 base, leaving 8 bases not matched to a gene. Germline CDR1 MNHNS, CDR2 SASEGT. CDR3 DNA sequence: TGTGCCAGCAGTGCGACCCCCGGGACAGGGTCCTACGAGCAGTACTTC. As protein: CASSATPGTGSYEQYF.

The chain carries TRBV7-2 and TRBJ1-5, with a tentative D call TRBD1 (6 bases). Germline V CDR1 and CDR2: SGHTA, FQGNSA. The CDR3 runs 15 residues. The ends were cut back, 3 bases at V and 6 bases at J, with 15 bases in the middle. This chain's CDR3 is CASSLSGRGSQPQHF. CDR3 bases: TGTGCCAGCAGCTTGTCGGGCAGGGGAAGTCAGCCCCAGCATTTT. Full variable domain (remainder filled in from reference TRBV7-2 and TRBJ1-5): GAGVSQSPSNKVTEKGKDVELRCDPISGHTALYWYRQSLGQGLEFLIYFQGNSAPDKSGLPSDRFSAERTGGSVSTLTIQRTQQEDSAVYLCASSLSGRGSQPQHFGDGTRLSIL.

The rearrangement links TRBV21-1 to TRBJ2-1; TRBD1 is the table's D call and was not checked against the DNA. TRBV21-1 is flagged as a pseudogene. This CDR3 has 16 residues. The CDR3 reads CASSKGVRGRNNEQFF. As DNA, the CDR3 is TGTGCCAGCAGCAAAGGTGTGAGGGGGCGAAACAATGAGCAGTTCTTC.

J is TRBJ2-7 and V is TRBV3-1 (or the pseudogene TRBV3-2), with D possibly being TRBD2 (5 bases). Trimming left V 0 bases short and J 7 bases short, with 10 bases between. The length of the CDR3 is 13 residues. CDR1 LGHDT and CDR2 YNNKEL come from the germline V gene (reference sequence). CDR3 bases: TGTGCCAGCAGCCAAGATGTTGGCGGGGAGCAGTACTTC. Its translation: CASSQDVGGEQYF.

The chain has TRBV5-1 and TRBJ2-2; D remains ambiguous. The CDR3 sequence is 16 residues long. Between the trimmed V and J ends, which lost 6 bases and 4 bases, there was a span of 19 bases. CDR1 SGHRS and CDR2 YFSETQ come from the germline V gene. The CDR3, as DNA: TGCGCCAGCAAACGGAAAGACGGCTCGGGCACCGGGGAGCTGTTTTTT. Protein sequence: CASKRKDGSGTGELFF.

The chain carries TRBV19 and TRBJ2-7, with 7 bases matching TRBD1. The V segment lost 6 bases and the J segment 4 bases; nucleotides outside the gene matches: 3. Germline V lookup: CDR1 LNHDA, CDR2 SQIVND (reference sequence). There are 12 residues in the CDR3. CDR3 loop: CASSGTAYEQYF. For the CDR3, the DNA is TGTGCCAGTAGCGGGACAGCTTACGAGCAGTACTTC.

The chain combines TRBV11-2 with TRBJ2-2, with 14 bases lining up with TRBD2. The germline CDR1 and CDR2 sequences are SGHAT and FQNNGV. CDR3 length: 19 amino acids. Unmatched junction bases numbered 13, after V lost 2 bases and J lost 8 bases. CDR3 in amino acids: CASSLRRGLAGVSRGELFF. In nucleotides, the CDR3 is TGTGCCAGCAGCTTAAGAAGGGGACTAGCGGGAGTGTCGAGAGGGGAGCTGTTTTTT.

The table lists this clone with a count of one. The chain joins TRBV5-6 to TRBJ1-1; D unresolved. The CDR3 sequence is 17 residues long. The germline V gene encodes CDR1 SGHDT and CDR2 YYEEEE. Trimming pared 1 base from V and 0 bases from J, leaving 16 bases between. The CDR3 region has the DNA TGTGCCAGCAGCTTGAAGATACTGATAGAGATGAACACTGAAGCTTTCTTT. This encodes CASSLKILIEMNTEAFF.

This sequence joins TRBV3-1 (or the pseudogene TRBV3-2) and TRBJ2-2, with 8 bases lining up with TRBD2. CDR1 and CDR2 from the germline V gene are LGHDT and YNNKEL (reference sequence). The CDR3 is 15 residues long. J gave up 6 bases and V 2 bases, and 5 bases lay outside the gene matches. CDR3 DNA: TGTGCCAGCAGCCAATCGCGGGGGGTCCCCGGGGAGCTGTTTTTT. It is translated as CASSQSRGVPGELFF.

This clone occurred a few times. V is TRBV5-4 and J is TRBJ2-7; TRBD2 matches 8 bases. The germline gives CDR1 SGHNT, CDR2 YYREEE (reference sequence). The trim removed 4 bases at V and 5 bases at J, leaving 8 bases unmatched. The CDR3 spans 14 residues. This CDR3 reads CASSPGGGFDEQYF. The CDR3 bases are TGTGCCAGCAGCCCGGGGGGGGGTTTCGACGAGCAGTACTTC.

The rearrangement joins TRBV24-1 to TRBJ2-6, with 8 positions matching TRBD1. Germline CDR1 KGHDR, CDR2 SFDVKD. J lost 4 bases, V lost 4 bases, and 11 bases had no gene match. The CDR3 totals 18 residues. The DNA of the CDR3 is TGTGCCACCAGTGACGCCTGGACAGGGAGGTCGGGGGCCAACGTCCTGACTTTC. Amino acid sequence: CATSDAWTGRSGANVLTF.

The V and J genes are TRBV19 and TRBJ1-4, with TRBD1 as a possible D gene (5 bases). This CDR3 contains 14 residues. V was pared by 3 bases and J by 7 bases, with 12 bases between. The germline gives CDR1 LNHDA, CDR2 SQIVND (reference sequence). This chain's CDR3 is CASSISGAPEKLFF. The CDR3, as DNA: TGTGCCAGTAGTATCAGTGGGGCGCCTGAAAAACTGTTTTTT.

This clone was counted only a few times. This chain joins TRBV9 and TRBJ2-1, with 11 bases identical to TRBD2. V shed 3 bases, J shed 8 bases, and the junction held 10 bases outside the gene matches. The germline V gene encodes CDR1 SGDLS and CDR2 YYNGEE. This CDR3 is built from 16 residues. The CDR3 region is CASSAEPGLAAHEQFF. The CDR3 nucleotides are TGTGCCAGCAGCGCTGAACCGGGACTAGCGGCACATGAGCAGTTCTTC.

The rearrangement links TRBV4-3 to TRBJ1-4; no clear D gene. CDR3 size: 14 residues. Germline CDR1 LGHNA, CDR2 YSLEER. Trimming took off 3 bases at V and 8 bases at J, with 13 bases between the two ends. The CDR3 is CASSQLLNAEKLFF. The DNA for the CDR3 is TGCGCCAGCAGCCAGTTGCTCAACGCGGAAAAACTGTTTTTT.

As regards this clone: One junction end disagrees with the germline gene, perhaps due to a read error. This chain connects TRBV7-7 to TRBJ2-2; D is ambiguous. The CDR3 has 13 amino acids. Germline values: CDR1 SSHAT, CDR2 FNYEAQ (reference sequence). As DNA, the CDR3 is TGTGCTAGCAGCCTCCAGCGAACCGGGGAGCTGTTTTTT. Amino acid sequence: CASSLQRTGELFF. The whole variable domain, filled in from reference TRBV7-7 and TRBJ2-2, reads GAGVSQSPRYKVTKRGQDVTLRCDPISSHATLYWYQQALGQGPEFLTYFNYEAQPDKSGLPSDRFSAERPEGSISTLTIQRTEQRDSAMYRCASSLQRTGELFFGEGSRLTVL.

This rearrangement joins TRBV5-1 to TRBJ2-4; weak D call: TRBD1 (5 bases). CDR1 and CDR2 (germline): SGHRS, YFSETQ. Trimming removed 4 bases from V and 3 bases from J, with 14 bases in between. The CDR3 is 15 amino acids. The CDR3 reads CASSPLAGHKNIQYF. CDR3 in DNA: TGCGCCAGCAGCCCCTTGGCAGGACACAAAAACATTCAGTACTTC. Full variable domain (missing parts from reference TRBV5-1 and TRBJ2-4): KAGVTQTPRYLIKTRGQQVTLSCSPISGHRSVSWYQQTPGQGLQFLFEYFSETQRNKGNFPGRFSGRQFSNSRSEMNVSTLELGDSALYLCASSPLAGHKNIQYFGAGTRLSVL.

The V gene is TRBV30, the J gene TRBJ2-5, with 11 positions matching TRBD2. Losses at the gene ends were 2 bases for V and 2 bases for J; bases not matched to a gene: 4. CDR1 and CDR2 (germline): GTSNPN, SVGIG (reference sequence). CDR3 length: 15 amino acids. CDR3 loop: CAWSSRLAGQETQYF. The CDR3 DNA is TGTGCCTGGAGTAGTAGACTAGCGGGGCAAGAGACCCAGTACTTC.

The V gene is TRBV29-1, the J gene TRBJ2-2, with 8 bases matching TRBD1. The V segment lost 7 bases and the J segment 3 bases; nucleotides outside the gene matches: 4. CDR1 SQVTM and CDR2 ANQGSEA come from the germline V gene. This CDR3 region has 13 residues. CDR3 protein: CSAGQGYTGELFF. In nucleotides, the CDR3 is TGCAGCGCCGGACAGGGTTACACCGGGGAGCTGTTTTTT.

A single count supports this clone. The V call is TRBV6-5, the J call TRBJ1-2, with D possibly TRBD1 on 5 matching bases. CDR1 MNHEY and CDR2 SVGAGI come from the germline V gene. V dropped 6 bases and J dropped 3 bases, with 14 bases sitting between them. CDR3 size: 14 residues. CDR3 sequence (DNA): TGTGCCAGCAGCGGGGGTATAGGGGACTATGGCTACACCTTC. Translation gives CASSGGIGDYGYTF.

The chain has TRBV21-1 and TRBJ2-4; the table's D call TRBD2 went unverified against the DNA. TRBV21-1 is annotated as a pseudogene. There are 20 residues in the CDR3. The CDR3 sequence: CASSKRVGTSGRLSENIQYF. In DNA form, the CDR3 reads TGTGCCAGCAGCAAAAGGGTGGGGACTAGCGGGAGATTAAGCGAAAACATTCAGTACTTC.

The CDR3 spells CASSHPPPGGLISLTGELFF. For the CDR3, the DNA is TGTGCCAGCAGCCACCCCCCCCCGGGAGGCCTCATCTCGCTCACCGGGGAGCTGTTTTTT. The chain is built from TRBV4-2 and TRBJ2-2, with 7 bases aligning to TRBD2. The length of the CDR3 is 20 residues. Germline V gene data show CDR1 as LGHNA and CDR2 as YNFKEQ. V was clipped by 3 bases and J by 4 bases; unmatched bases: 20.